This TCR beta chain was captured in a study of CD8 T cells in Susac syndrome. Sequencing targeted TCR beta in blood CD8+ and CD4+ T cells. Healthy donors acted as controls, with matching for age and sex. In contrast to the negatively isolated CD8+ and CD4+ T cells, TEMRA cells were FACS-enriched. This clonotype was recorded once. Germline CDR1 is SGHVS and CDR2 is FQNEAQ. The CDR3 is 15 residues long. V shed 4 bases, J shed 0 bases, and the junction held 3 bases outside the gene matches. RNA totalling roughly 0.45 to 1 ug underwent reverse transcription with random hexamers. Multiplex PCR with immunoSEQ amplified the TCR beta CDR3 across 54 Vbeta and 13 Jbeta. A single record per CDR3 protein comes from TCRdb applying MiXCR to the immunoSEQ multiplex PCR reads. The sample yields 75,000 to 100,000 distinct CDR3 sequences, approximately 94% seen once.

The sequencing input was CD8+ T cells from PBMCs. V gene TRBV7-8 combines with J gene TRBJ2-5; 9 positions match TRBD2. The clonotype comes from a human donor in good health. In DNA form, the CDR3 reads TGTGCCAGCAGCTCGACTAGCGGAAACCAAGAGACCCAGTACTTC. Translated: CASSSTSGNQETQYF.